This TCR beta chain came from a study of shared clonotypes between healthy human individuals. Trimming left V 4 bases short and J 2 bases short, with 9 bases between. The CDR3 extends over 15 amino acids. The germline CDR1 and CDR2 sequences are LNHNV and YYDKDF (reference sequence). The deep-level immunoSEQ assay was used. Spread over ten immunoSEQ deep assay plates, unsorted PBMC DNA underwent sequencing. The method was immunoSEQ multiplex PCR; TCRdb's version includes in-frame clones alone and lacks a portion of them. This table holds under 600,000 clones, roughly 79% found once. Sequencing was performed on PBMCs. The chain joins TRBV15 to TRBJ2-6; perhaps TRBD1 as D (6 bases). This TCR derives from a woman between 40 and 50 years old in good health. Some clones in this sample may be carry-over from other donors' samples. CDR3 bases: TGTGCCACCAGCACCGGACAGACTGGGGCCAACGTCCTGACTTTC. It encodes CATSTGQTGANVLTF.